These 26 T cell receptor beta chains were sequenced from one sample in a study of tumor-infiltrating lymphocytes in primary liver carcinoma. For each extraction, RNA and DNA were obtained together from about 21-30 mg of unsorted bulk tissue. Reverse transcription of roughly 480 ng total RNA with a constant-region primer produced TCR beta cDNA. Three nested multiplex PCR rounds, a slightly modified ARM-PCR method, built the TCR beta libraries. The first two PCR rounds, nine to ten cycles each, used TRBV1-TRBV30 forward primers and a C-beta reverse primer. One entry per CDR3 protein, called by TCRdb with MiXCR from the multiplex PCR reads. The sample carries around 80,000 distinct CDR3 sequences, 69% recorded once. The sequencing sample was made of tumor-adjacent normal liver tissue. Every receptor here comes from a man between 40 and 49 years old with primary liver carcinoma and hepatitis B virus infection.

Points on this clonotype: One end of the junction fails to match germline, which may point to a read error. The CDR3 loop is CTSSLTRQGGGFSYEQYF. The CDR3 DNA is TGTACCAGTAGCCTCACAAGACAGGGAGGGGGTTTCTCCTACGAGCAGTACTTC. This chain joins TRBV5-6 and TRBJ2-7; either TRBD1 or TRBD2 may supply D (7 bases each). Germline V gene data show CDR1 as SGHDT and CDR2 as YYEEEE. This CDR3 contains 18 residues.

For this clonotype: Germline and junction disagree at one end, which may indicate a read error. This chain links TRBV4-3 with TRBJ2-7; TRBD1 agrees at 11 bases. The CDR3 consists of 16 residues. CDR1 is LGHNA, CDR2 YSLEER, per germline. The CDR3, as DNA: TGCGCCAGCAGCCAAGGGGCCAGGACAGGGGGCTACGAGCACTACTTC. Translated: CASSQGARTGGYEHYF.

As to this clonotype: This may stem from a read error, because a much larger clone lies one nucleotide away. The rearrangement joins TRBV5-1 to TRBJ2-1; 14 bases match TRBD2. Germline V lookup: CDR1 SGHRS, CDR2 YFSETQ. The CDR3 is made up of 15 amino acids. DNA of the CDR3: TGCGGCAGCAGCTCCGGGACTAGCGGGAGCCGGGAGCAGTTCTTC. Amino acid sequence: CGSSSGTSGSREQFF.

Details on this clonotype: The junction shows a germline mismatch at one end, possibly a read error. The gene calls are TRBV6-5 and TRBJ2-6; the D is unclear. The CDR3 consists of 15 residues. CDR1 and CDR2 (germline): MNHEY, SVGAGI. The CDR3 here is CTSSPDHPGANVLTF. CDR3 sequence (DNA): TGTACCAGCAGTCCCGACCATCCAGGGGCCAACGTCCTGACTTTC.

As concerns this clonotype: Compared with germline, one end of the junction differs, possibly owing to a read error. The V and J genes are TRBV29-1 and TRBJ1-2; D unclear. The length of the CDR3 is 12 residues. CDR1 and CDR2 (germline): SQVTM, ANQGSEA. The CDR3 is CSGGGYNYGYTF. As DNA, the CDR3 is TGCAGCGGAGGAGGATATAACTATGGTTACACCTTC.

A word on this clonotype: The junction shows a germline mismatch at one end, possibly a read error. This chain uses TRBV11-1 with TRBJ2-2; unclear D gene. The germline V gene has CDR1 SGHAT and CDR2 FQDESV (reference sequence). The CDR3 consists of 15 residues. CDR3 sequence: CVSSLDGPYTGELFF. As DNA, the CDR3 is TGTGTAAGCAGCTTAGACGGTCCGTACACCGGAGAGCTGTTTTTT.

Details on this clonotype: The CDR3 carries no conserved terminal phenylalanine or tryptophan, so it likely arises from a read error. The chain has TRBV11-1 and TRBJ2-1, with 9 nucleotides matching TRBD2. The CDR3 covers 17 residues. CDR1 SGHAT and CDR2 FQDESV come from the germline V gene (reference sequence). With V trimmed by 9 bases and J by 0 bases, 12 bases remained unmatched. CDR3 sequence: CARSLVSSGNSYNEQFI. The CDR3, as DNA: TGTGCCAGGAGCCTAGTCTCTAGCGGGAACTCCTACAATGAGCAGTTCATC.

Details on this clonotype: Mismatch with germline at one junction end may stem from a read error. The V and J genes are TRBV6-1 and TRBJ1-3, with a weak D call TRBD1 (5 bases). The CDR3 totals 16 residues. Germline V gene lookup returns CDR1 MNHNS and CDR2 SASEGT. In DNA form, the CDR3 reads TGTGCCAGCAATGAAGCCCCAGGGAACTCTGGAAACACCATATATTTT. Translating it yields CASNEAPGNSGNTIYF.

This clonotype was detected a few times. This CDR3 fails to terminate in the conserved phenylalanine or tryptophan, so it likely reflects a read error. The CDR3 sequence is CAILGSKGGKNIQYL. Here the CDR3 DNA reads TGTGCCATTTTGGGTTCGAAAGGAGGCAAAAACATTCAGTACTTA. V and J are TRBV7-8 and TRBJ2-4; weak D call: TRBD2 (5 bases). V lost 10 bases and J lost 3, with 19 bases in between. Per germline, CDR1 SGHVS and CDR2 FQNEAQ. CDR3 length: 15 amino acids.

In regard to this clonotype: A much more abundant neighbour one base away suggests this may be a read error. The chain links TRBV5-1 to TRBJ1-1; D gene uncertain. The germline gives CDR1 SGHRS, CDR2 YFSETQ. The CDR3 runs 15 residues. In nucleotides, the CDR3 is TGCGCCGGCAGCGCCCGCGGACGGACGAACACTGAAGCTTTCTTT. The encoded protein is CAGSARGRTNTEAFF.

This clonotype has ten or more counts. This chain joins TRBV7-8 and TRBJ1-5, with a tentative D call TRBD1 (5 bases). The CDR3 is 14 residues long. Germline V CDR1 and CDR2: SGHVS, FQNEAQ. Deletions cut 6 bases from V and 4 bases from J, with 13 bases between. CDR3 coding DNA: TGTGCCAGCAGTATGACAGCGGGAAATCAGCCCCAGCATTTT. It codes for CASSMTAGNQPQHF.

This rearrangement joins TRBV28 to TRBJ2-3; TRBD2 matches 13 bases. This CDR3 has 23 residues. After removal of 5 bases from V and 3 bases from J, the junction contained 26 bases not matched to a gene. Per the germline V gene, CDR1 is MDHEN and CDR2 is SYDVKM. The CDR3 sequence is CASSPPPSRTSGSHPGHTDTQYF. The CDR3 DNA sequence: TGTGCCAGCAGTCCGCCTCCCTCCCGGACTAGCGGGAGCCACCCAGGTCATACAGATACGCAGTATTTT. The whole variable domain, remainder taken from reference TRBV28 and TRBJ2-3, is DVKVTQSSRYLVKRTGEKVFLECVQDMDHENMFWYRQDPGLGLRLIYFSYDVKMKEKGDIPEGYSVSREKKERFSLILESASTNQTSMYLCASSPPPSRTSGSHPGHTDTQYFGPGTRLTVL.

J is TRBJ2-1 and V is TRBV24-1; D is perhaps TRBD1 or TRBD2 (5 bases each). CDR3 length: 15 amino acids. Germline V CDR1 and CDR2: KGHDR, SFDVKD. V was cut by 3 bases and J by 5 bases, with 13 bases left in between. CDR3 sequence: CATSDIQGANNEQFF. In DNA form, the CDR3 reads TGTGCCACCAGTGATATTCAGGGAGCGAACAATGAGCAGTTCTTC.

In this sample, this clonotype turned up a few times. It may be a read error: a sequence one base away is much more abundant. J is TRBJ2-6 and V is TRBV28; TRBD2 matches at 7 bases. This CDR3 has 14 residues. V shed 6 bases and J 13 bases; nucleotides not matched to a gene: 12. Germline values: CDR1 MDHEN, CDR2 SYDVKM. The CDR3 DNA reads as TGTGCCAGCAGCAGCTCGGGGGGTTGGGGGGTCCTGACTTTC. Translation: CASSSSGGWGVLTF. The variable domain in full, completed from reference TRBV28 and TRBJ2-6, reads DVKVTQSSRYLVKRTGEKVFLECVQDMDHENMFWYRQDPGLGLRLIYFSYDVKMKEKGDIPEGYSVSREKKERFSLILESASTNQTSMYLCASSSSGGWGVLTFGAGSRLTVL.

As for this clonotype: One end of the junction fails to match germline, which may point to a read error. The chain joins TRBV6-1 to TRBJ1-1; no clear D. The CDR3 contains 13 residues. Germline V gives CDR1 MNHNS, CDR2 SASEGT. The CDR3 DNA is TGTGCCAGCAGTGACAGCTTGAACACTGGAGCTTTCTTT. Its protein is CASSDSLNTGAFF.

The sample holds many counts of this clonotype. The CDR3 is CASSPTGTSGSGDTQYF. The CDR3, as DNA: TGTGCCAGCAGCCCGACGGGGACTAGCGGGAGTGGAGATACGCAGTATTTT. V gene TRBV5-5 combines with J gene TRBJ2-3, with 14 bases aligning to TRBD2. Trimming cost V 4 bases and J 5 bases; bases outside gene matches: 9. The CDR3 runs 17 residues. Germline CDR1 reads SGHKS; CDR2 reads YYEKEE (reference sequence).

Concerning this clonotype: Germline and junction disagree at one end, which may indicate a read error. The V gene is TRBV28, the J gene TRBJ2-3; either TRBD1 or TRBD2 may fit D (5 bases each). Germline V gives CDR1 MDHEN, CDR2 SYDVKM. The CDR3 contains 16 residues. For the CDR3, the DNA is TGTGCCAGCAGCTTATTGGGGGAATGGGAAGGAGATACGCAGTATTTT. Translation: CASSLLGEWEGDTQYF.

As concerns this clonotype: The junction differs from germline at one of its ends, possibly a read error. The chain is built from TRBV6-6 and TRBJ1-6, with 9 bases fitting TRBD1. This CDR3 is built from 15 residues. Germline V gives CDR1 MNHNY, CDR2 SVGAGI (reference sequence). This CDR3 is CANSLGTGRNSRLHF. In nucleotides, the CDR3 is TGTGCCAACAGTCTAGGGACAGGGAGAAATTCACGCCTCCACTTT.

The V gene is TRBV29-1, the J gene TRBJ2-7; TRBD2 matches 13 bases. The germline gives CDR1 SQVTM, CDR2 ANQGSEA. The CDR3 runs to 15 residues. DNA of the CDR3: TGCAGAGTACACGGGACTAGCGGGGAGTCCTACGAGCAGTACTTC. Amino acid sequence: CRVHGTSGESYEQYF.

This clonotype showed up many times. The rearrangement joins TRBV4-3 to TRBJ2-6; 7 nucleotides line up with TRBD1. There are 17 residues in the CDR3. J gave up 0 bases and V 4 bases, and 6 bases lay outside the gene matches. The germline gives CDR1 LGHNA, CDR2 YSLEER. As DNA, the CDR3 is TGCGCCAGCAGCCCGAACAGGGGAGACTCTGGGGCCAACGTCCTGACTTTC. Encoded protein: CASSPNRGDSGANVLTF.

Points on this clonotype: Its ends do not fully match the called genes, so a read error is possible. V is TRBV12-3 or TRBV12-4 and J is TRBJ2-7; no firm D call. This CDR3 spans 14 amino acids. The CDR3: CASSPLPSTYEEYF. The DNA of the CDR3 is TGTGCCAGCAGCCCACTACCATCGACCTACGAGGAGTACTTC.

J is TRBJ2-2 and V is TRBV4-1; 9 nucleotides align to TRBD1. Germline V CDR1 and CDR2: MGHRA, YSYEKL. V gave up 11 bases and J gave up 4 bases; unmatched junction bases: 17. The CDR3 spans 17 residues. The CDR3 spells CADSLPRTGASTGELFF. Here the CDR3 DNA reads TGCGCCGACAGCCTACCCCGGACAGGGGCGAGCACCGGGGAGCTGTTTTTT.

Details on this clonotype: Germline is not matched at one junction end, which may reflect a read error. This chain links TRBV6-2 or TRBV6-3 with TRBJ2-1, with 8 bases that match TRBD2. Germline lookup yields CDR1 MNHEY and CDR2 SVGEGT. This CDR3 has 14 amino acids. In DNA, the CDR3 is TGTGCCAGCAGTTATCAGCGGGAGCGCCTCTGGCAGTTCTTT. Translated, it gives CASSYQRERLWQFF.

As for this clonotype: This could be a read error, since a much larger clone is one nucleotide away. V usage is TRBV6-2 or TRBV6-3 and J usage is TRBJ2-5, with 9 bases identical to TRBD2. The CDR3 length is 17 residues. Germline V lookup: CDR1 MNHEY, CDR2 SVGEGT. CDR3 protein: CASSYGSAGGWGETLYF. For the CDR3, the DNA is TGTGCCAGCAGTTATGGTTCAGCGGGAGGATGGGGAGAGACCCTGTACTTC.

This clonotype was seen more than once but under ten times. This chain joins TRBV10-1 and TRBJ2-3, with D possibly TRBD2 on 6 matching bases. CDR1 and CDR2 (germline): WNHNN, SYGVQD (reference sequence). Trimming cost V 3 bases and J 8 bases, with 18 bases left between them. The length of the CDR3 is 15 residues. As DNA, the CDR3 is TGCGCCAGCAGTGAATCCGGACTACGCACTGGTACGCAGTATTTT. Its translation is CASSESGLRTGTQYF.

This clonotype was observed many times. V is TRBV4-2 and J is TRBJ1-5, with a tentative D call TRBD1 (5 bases). The CDR3 consists of 17 residues. V was pared by 0 bases and J by 1 base, with 13 bases between. Per the germline V gene, CDR1 is LGHNA and CDR2 is YNFKEQ. CDR3 nucleotide sequence: TGTGCCAGCAGCCAAGATGGGGCAGGGTTAAGCAATCAGCCCCAGCATTTT. It yields the protein CASSQDGAGLSNQPQHF.